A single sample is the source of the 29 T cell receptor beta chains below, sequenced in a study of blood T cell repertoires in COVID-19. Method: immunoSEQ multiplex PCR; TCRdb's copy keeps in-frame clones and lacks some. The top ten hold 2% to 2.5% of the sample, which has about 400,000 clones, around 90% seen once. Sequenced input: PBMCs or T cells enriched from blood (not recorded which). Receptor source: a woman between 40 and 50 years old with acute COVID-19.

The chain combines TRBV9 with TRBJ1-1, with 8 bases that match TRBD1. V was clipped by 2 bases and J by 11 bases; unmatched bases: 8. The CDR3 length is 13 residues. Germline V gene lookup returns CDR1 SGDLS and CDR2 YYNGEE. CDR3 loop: CASSVGQGPRAFF. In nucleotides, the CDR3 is TGTGCCAGCAGCGTTGGACAGGGTCCCCGGGCTTTCTTT.

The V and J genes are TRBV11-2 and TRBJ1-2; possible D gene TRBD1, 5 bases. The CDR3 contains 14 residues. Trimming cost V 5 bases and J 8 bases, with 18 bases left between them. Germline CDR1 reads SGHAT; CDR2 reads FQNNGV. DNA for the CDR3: TGTGCCAGCAGCCCTAGTGGCAGGGTTAAAGGCTACACCTTC. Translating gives CASSPSGRVKGYTF.

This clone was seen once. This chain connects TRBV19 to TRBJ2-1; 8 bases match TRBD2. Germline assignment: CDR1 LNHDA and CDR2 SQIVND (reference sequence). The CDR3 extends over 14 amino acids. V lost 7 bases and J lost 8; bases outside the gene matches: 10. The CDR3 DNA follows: TGTGCCAGTACCCCGGGACTAGTGGTCGATGAGCAGTTCTTC. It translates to CASTPGLVVDEQFF.

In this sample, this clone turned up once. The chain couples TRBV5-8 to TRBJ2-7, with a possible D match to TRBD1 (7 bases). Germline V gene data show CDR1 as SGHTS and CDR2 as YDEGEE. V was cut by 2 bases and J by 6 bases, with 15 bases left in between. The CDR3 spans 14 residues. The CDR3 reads CASSLGGQGGEQYF. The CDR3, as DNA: TGTGCCAGCAGCTTAGGGGGCCAGGGGGGCGAGCAGTACTTC.

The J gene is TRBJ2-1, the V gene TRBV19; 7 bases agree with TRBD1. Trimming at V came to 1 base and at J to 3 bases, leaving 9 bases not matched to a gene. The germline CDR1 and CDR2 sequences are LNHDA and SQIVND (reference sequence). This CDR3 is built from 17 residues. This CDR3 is CASSIGGLAGGYNEQFF. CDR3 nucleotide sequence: TGTGCCAGTAGTATAGGGGGCTTGGCAGGGGGCTACAATGAGCAGTTCTTC.

The CDR3 DNA reads TGTGCCAGCAGCTTAGACCCGGGACAGGGCTACGAGCAGTACTTC. It codes for CASSLDPGQGYEQYF. The chain carries TRBV7-6 and TRBJ2-7; 9 bases match TRBD1. The CDR3 has 15 amino acids. Germline loops: CDR1 SGHVS, CDR2 FNYEAQ. The V segment lost 1 base and the J segment 3 bases; nucleotides outside the gene matches: 4.

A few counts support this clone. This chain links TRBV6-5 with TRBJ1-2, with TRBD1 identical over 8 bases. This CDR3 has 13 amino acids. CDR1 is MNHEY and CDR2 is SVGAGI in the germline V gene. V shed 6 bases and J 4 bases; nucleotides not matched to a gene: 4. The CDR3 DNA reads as TGTGCCAGCAGCAACAGGGGGTCCTATGGCTACACCTTC. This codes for CASSNRGSYGYTF.

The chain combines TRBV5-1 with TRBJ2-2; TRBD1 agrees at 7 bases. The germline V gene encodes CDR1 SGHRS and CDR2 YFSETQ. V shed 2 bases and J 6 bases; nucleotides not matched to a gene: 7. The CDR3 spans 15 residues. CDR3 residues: CASSLPTGRAGELFF. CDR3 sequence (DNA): TGCGCCAGCAGCTTACCGACAGGGCGGGCCGGGGAGCTGTTTTTT.

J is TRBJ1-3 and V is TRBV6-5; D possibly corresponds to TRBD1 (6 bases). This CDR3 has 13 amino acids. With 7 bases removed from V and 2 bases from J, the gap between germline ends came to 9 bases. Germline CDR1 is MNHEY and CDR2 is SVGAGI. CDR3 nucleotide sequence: TGTGCCAGCATAAACAGGGCTGGAAACACCATATATTTT. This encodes CASINRAGNTIYF.

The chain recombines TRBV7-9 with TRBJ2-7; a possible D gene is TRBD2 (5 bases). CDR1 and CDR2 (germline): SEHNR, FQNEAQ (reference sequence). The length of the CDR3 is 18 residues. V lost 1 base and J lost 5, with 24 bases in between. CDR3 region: CASSLVWRPDQIRDEQYF. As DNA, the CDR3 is TGTGCCAGCAGCTTAGTATGGAGGCCGGACCAGATTCGCGACGAGCAGTACTTC.

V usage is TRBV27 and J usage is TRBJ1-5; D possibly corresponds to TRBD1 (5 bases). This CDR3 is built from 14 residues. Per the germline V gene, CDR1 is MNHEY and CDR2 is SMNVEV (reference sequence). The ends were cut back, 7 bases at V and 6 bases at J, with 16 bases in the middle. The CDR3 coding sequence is TGTGCCAGCAAATTGCAGGGTGACGGTCAGCCCCAGCATTTT. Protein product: CASKLQGDGQPQHF.

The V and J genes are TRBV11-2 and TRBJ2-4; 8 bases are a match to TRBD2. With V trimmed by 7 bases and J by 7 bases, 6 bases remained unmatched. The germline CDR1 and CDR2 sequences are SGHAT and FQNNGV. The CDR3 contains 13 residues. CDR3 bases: TGTGCCAGCACCACCGGGGGGGGGAACATTCAGTACTTC. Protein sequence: CASTTGGGNIQYF.

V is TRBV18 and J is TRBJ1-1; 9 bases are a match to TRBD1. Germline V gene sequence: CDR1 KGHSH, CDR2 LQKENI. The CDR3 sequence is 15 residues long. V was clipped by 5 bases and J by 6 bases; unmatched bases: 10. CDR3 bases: TGTGCCAGCTCATCGGACAGGGGAGCTCTAGCTGAAGCTTTCTTT. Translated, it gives CASSSDRGALAEAFF.

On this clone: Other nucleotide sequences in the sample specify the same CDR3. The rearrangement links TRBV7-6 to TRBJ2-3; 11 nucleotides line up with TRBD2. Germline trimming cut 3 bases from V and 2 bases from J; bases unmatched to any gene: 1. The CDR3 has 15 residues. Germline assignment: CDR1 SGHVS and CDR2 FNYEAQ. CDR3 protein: CASSFSGGATDTQYF. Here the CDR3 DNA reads TGTGCCAGCAGCTTTAGCGGGGGGGCCACAGATACGCAGTATTTT.

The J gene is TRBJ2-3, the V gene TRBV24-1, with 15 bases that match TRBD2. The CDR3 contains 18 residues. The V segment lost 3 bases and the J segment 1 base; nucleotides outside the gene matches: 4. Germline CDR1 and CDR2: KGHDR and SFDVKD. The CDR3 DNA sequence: TGTGCCACCAGTGATCCGGGACTAGCGGGGGGCGGCACAGATACGCAGTATTTT. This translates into CATSDPGLAGGGTDTQYF.

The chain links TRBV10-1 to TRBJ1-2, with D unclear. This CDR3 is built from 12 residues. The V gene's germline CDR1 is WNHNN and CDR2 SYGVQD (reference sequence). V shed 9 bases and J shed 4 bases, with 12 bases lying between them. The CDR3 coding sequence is TGCGCCAGAGCCCGGGTAGGCTATGGCTACACCTTC. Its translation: CARARVGYGYTF.

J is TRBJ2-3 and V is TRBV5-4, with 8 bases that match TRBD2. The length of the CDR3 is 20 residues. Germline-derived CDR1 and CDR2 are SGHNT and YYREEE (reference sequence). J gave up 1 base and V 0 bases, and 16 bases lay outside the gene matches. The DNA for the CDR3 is TGTGCCAGCAGCTTGGGCGGCGGGACTAGACCCTCAGGACGCACAGATACGCAGTATTTT. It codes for CASSLGGGTRPSGRTDTQYF.

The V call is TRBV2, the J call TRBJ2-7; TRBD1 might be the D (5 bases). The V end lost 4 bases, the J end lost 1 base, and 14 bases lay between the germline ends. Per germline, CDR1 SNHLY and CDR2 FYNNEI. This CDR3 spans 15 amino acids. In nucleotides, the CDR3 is TGTGCCAGCAGTGTAGGGGCAGGTGGGTCCTACGAGCAGTACTTC. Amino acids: CASSVGAGGSYEQYF.

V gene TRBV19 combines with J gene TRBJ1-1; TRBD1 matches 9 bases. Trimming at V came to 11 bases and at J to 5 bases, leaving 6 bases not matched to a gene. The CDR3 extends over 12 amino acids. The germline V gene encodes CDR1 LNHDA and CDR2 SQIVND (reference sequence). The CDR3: CASDRGYTEAFF. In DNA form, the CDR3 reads TGTGCCTCCGACAGGGGGTATACTGAAGCTTTCTTT.

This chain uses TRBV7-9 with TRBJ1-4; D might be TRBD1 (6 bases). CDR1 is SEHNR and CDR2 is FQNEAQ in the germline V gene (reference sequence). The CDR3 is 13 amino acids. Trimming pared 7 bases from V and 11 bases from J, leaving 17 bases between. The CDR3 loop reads CASIGQQGDKLFF. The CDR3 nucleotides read TGTGCCAGCATTGGCCAACAGGGTGACAAACTGTTTTTT.

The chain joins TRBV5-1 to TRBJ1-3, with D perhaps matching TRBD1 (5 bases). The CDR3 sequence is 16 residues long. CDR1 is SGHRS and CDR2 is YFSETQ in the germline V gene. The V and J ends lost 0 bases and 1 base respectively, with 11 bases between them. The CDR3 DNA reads TGCGCCAGCAGCTTGGTGGGGGGACGGTCTGGAAACACCATATATTTT. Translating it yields CASSLVGGRSGNTIYF.

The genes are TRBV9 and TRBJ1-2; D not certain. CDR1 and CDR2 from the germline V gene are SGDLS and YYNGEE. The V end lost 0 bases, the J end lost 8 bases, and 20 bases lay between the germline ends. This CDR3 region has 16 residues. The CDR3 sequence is CASSVVRSGGLEGYTF. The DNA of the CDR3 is TGTGCCAGCAGCGTAGTGAGGTCCGGAGGATTAGAAGGCTACACCTTC.

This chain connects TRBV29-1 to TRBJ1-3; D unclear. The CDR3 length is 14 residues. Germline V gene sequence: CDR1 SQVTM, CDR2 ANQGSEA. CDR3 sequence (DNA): TGCAGTGCGGGGAAAGGGAGCTCTGGAAACACCATATATTTT. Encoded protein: CSAGKGSSGNTIYF.

As DNA, the CDR3 is TGTGCCAGCAGTTCAACTAGCGGGAGCTCCTACAATGAGCAGTTCTTC. Encoded protein: CASSSTSGSSYNEQFF. The chain recombines TRBV7-9 with TRBJ2-1, with 11 positions matching TRBD2. With V trimmed by 6 bases and J by 0 bases, 4 bases remained unmatched. Germline CDR1 and CDR2: SEHNR and FQNEAQ (reference sequence). This CDR3 comprises 16 residues.

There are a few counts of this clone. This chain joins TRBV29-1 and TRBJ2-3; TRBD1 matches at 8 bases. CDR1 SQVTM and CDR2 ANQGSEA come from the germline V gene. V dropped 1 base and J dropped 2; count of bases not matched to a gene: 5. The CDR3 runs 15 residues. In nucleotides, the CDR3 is TGCAGCGTTGAAGGGGGGGACAGGTCCACAGATACGCAGTATTTT. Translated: CSVEGGDRSTDTQYF.

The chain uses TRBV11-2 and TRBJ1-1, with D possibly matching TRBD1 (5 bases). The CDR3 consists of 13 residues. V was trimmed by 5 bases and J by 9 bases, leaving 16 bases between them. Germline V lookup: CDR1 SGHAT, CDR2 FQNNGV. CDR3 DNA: TGTGCCAGCAGCCGAGCAGACAGCCCCAAAGCTTTCTTT. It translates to CASSRADSPKAFF.

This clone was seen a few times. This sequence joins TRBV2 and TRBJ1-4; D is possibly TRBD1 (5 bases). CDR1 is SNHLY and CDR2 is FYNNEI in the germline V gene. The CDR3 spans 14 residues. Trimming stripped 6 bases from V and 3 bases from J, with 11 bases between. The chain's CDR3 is CASSQQVANEKLFF. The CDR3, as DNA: TGTGCCAGCAGCCAACAGGTGGCTAATGAAAAACTGTTTTTT.

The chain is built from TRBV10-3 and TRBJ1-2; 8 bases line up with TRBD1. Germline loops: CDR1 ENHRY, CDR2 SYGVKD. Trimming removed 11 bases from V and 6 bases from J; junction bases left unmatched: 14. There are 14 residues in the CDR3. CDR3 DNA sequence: TGTGCCTCCCTCCGGACAGGGCAAATCGATGGCTACACCTTC. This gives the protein CASLRTGQIDGYTF.

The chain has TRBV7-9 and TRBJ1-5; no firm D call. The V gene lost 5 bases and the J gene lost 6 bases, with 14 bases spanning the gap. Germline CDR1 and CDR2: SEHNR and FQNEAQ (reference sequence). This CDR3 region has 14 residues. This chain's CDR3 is CASSPPGAGQPQHF. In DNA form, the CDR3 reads TGTGCCAGCAGCCCCCCGGGAGCCGGTCAGCCCCAGCATTTT. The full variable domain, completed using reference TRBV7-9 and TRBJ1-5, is DTGVSQNPRHKITKRGQNVTFRCDPISEHNRLYWYRQTLGQGPEFLTYFQNEAQLEKSRLLSDRFSAERPKGSFSTLEIQRTEQGDSAMYLCASSPPGAGQPQHFGDGTRLSIL.